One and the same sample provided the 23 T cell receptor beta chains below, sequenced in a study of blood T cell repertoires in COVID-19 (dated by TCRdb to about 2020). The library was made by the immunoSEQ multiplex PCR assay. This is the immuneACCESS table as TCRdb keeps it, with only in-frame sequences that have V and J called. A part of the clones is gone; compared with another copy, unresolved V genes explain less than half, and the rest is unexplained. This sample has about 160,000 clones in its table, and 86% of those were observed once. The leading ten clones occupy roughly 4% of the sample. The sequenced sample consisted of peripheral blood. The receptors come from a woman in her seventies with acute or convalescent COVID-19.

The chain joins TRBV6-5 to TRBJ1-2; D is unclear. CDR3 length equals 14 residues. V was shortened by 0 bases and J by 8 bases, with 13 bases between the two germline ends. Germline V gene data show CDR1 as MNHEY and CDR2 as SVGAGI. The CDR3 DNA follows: TGTGCCAGCAGTTACTCCTCCGGGGTGGGGGGCTACACCTTC. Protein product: CASSYSSGVGGYTF.

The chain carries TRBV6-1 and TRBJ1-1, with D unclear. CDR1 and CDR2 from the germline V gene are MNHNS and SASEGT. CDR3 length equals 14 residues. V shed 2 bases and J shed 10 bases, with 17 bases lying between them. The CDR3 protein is CASSEPGRDAAAFF. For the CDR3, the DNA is TGTGCCAGCAGTGAACCCGGGCGGGATGCGGCAGCTTTCTTT.

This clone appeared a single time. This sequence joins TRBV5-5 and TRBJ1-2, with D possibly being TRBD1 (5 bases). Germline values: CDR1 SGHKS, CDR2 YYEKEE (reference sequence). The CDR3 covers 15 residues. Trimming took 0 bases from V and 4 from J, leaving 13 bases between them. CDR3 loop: CASSLEEGPFYGYTF. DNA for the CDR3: TGTGCCAGCAGCTTGGAGGAGGGGCCCTTCTATGGCTACACCTTC. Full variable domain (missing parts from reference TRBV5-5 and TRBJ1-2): DAGVTQSPTHLIKTRGQQVTLRCSPISGHKSVSWYQQVLGQGPQFIFQYYEKEERGRGNFPDRFSARQFPNYSSELNVNALLLGDSALYLCASSLEEGPFYGYTFGSGTRLTVV.

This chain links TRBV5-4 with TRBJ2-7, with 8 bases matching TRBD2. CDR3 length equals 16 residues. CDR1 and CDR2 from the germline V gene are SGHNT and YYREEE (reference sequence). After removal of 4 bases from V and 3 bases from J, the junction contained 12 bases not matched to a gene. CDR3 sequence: CASSAGGSGAVYEQYF. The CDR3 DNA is TGTGCCAGCAGCGCTGGTGGTAGCGGGGCCGTCTACGAGCAGTACTTC.

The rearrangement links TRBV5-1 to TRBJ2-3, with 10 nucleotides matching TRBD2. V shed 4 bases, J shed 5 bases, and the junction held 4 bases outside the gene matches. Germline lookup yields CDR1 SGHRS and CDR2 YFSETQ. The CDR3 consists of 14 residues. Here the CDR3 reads CASSPGLAEDTQYF. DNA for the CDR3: TGCGCCAGCAGCCCCGGACTAGCGGAAGATACGCAGTATTTT.

CDR3 sequence (DNA): TGTGCCATCTCGCCCGGGACAAAATCCTACGAGCAGTACTTC. It encodes CAISPGTKSYEQYF. The chain has TRBV10-3 and TRBJ2-7; D is perhaps TRBD1 (6 bases). With 8 bases removed from V and 1 base from J, the gap between germline ends came to 15 bases. This CDR3 comprises 14 residues. Germline assignment: CDR1 ENHRY and CDR2 SYGVKD.

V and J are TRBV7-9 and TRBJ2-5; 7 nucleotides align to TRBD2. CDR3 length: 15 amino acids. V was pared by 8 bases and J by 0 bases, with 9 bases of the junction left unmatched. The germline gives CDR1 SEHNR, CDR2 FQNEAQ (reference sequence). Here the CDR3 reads CASGRASEYQETQYF. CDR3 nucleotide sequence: TGTGCCAGCGGGAGGGCTAGCGAGTACCAAGAGACCCAGTACTTC.

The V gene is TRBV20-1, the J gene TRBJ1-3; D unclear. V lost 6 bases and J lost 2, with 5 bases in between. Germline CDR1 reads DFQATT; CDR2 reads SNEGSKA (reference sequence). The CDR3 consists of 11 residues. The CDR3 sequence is CSASAGNTIYF. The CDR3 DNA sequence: TGCAGTGCGTCCGCTGGAAACACCATATATTTT.

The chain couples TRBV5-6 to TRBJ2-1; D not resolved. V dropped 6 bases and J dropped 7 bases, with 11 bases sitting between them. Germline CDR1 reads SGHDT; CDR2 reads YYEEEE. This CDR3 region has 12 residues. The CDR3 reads CASTTYGNEQFF. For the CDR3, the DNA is TGTGCCAGCACCACCTACGGGAATGAGCAGTTCTTC.

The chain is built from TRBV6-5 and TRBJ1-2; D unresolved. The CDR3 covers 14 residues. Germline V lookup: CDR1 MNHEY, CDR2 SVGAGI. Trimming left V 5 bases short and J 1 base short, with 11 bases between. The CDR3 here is CASSNIPINYGYTF. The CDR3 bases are TGTGCCAGCAGTAATATACCTATTAACTATGGCTACACCTTC.

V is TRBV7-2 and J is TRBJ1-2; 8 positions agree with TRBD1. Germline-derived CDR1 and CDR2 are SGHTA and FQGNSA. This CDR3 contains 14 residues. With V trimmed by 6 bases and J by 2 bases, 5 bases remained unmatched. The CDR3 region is CASRTGVGNYGYTF. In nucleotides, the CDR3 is TGTGCCAGCAGGACAGGGGTGGGAAACTATGGCTACACCTTC.

CDR3: CASSLVTGKAFF. The CDR3 DNA is TGCGCCAGCAGCTTGGTAACGGGAAAAGCTTTCTTT. The V call is TRBV5-1, the J call TRBJ1-1; D is uncertain. Germline-derived CDR1 and CDR2 are SGHRS and YFSETQ. V was cut by 0 bases and J by 9 bases, with 9 bases left in between. This CDR3 has 12 residues.

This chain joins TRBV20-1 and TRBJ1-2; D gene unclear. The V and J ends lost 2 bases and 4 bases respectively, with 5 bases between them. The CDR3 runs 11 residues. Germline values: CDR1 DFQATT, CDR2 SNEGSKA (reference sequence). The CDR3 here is CSARHSYGYTF. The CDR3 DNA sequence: TGCAGTGCTAGACACAGCTATGGCTACACCTTC.

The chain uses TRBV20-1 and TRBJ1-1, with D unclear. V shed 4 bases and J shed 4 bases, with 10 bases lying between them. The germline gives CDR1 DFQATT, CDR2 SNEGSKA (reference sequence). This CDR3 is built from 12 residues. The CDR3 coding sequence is TGCAGTGCTACTGATGAGGGCACTGAAGCTTTCTTT. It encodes CSATDEGTEAFF.

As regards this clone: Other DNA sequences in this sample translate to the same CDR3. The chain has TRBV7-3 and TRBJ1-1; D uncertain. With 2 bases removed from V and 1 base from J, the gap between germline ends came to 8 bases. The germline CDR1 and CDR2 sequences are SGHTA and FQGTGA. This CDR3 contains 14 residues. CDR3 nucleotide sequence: TGTGCCAGCAGCTTATCGGCAGGGAACACTGAAGCTTTCTTT. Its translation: CASSLSAGNTEAFF.

The CDR3 DNA follows: TGCGCCAGCAGCCAAGAAGCTCAGGGGAAGACTGAAGCTTTCTTT. It is translated as CASSQEAQGKTEAFF. The chain employs TRBV4-1 and TRBJ1-1, with D maybe TRBD1 (6 bases). The germline CDR1 and CDR2 sequences are MGHRA and YSYEKL. Trimming removed 0 bases at V and 5 bases at J, with 13 bases between. The CDR3 extends over 15 amino acids.

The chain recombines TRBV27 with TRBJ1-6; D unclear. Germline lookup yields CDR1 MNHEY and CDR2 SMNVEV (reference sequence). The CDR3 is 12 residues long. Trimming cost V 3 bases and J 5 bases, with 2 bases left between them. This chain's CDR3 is CASSFNNSPLHF. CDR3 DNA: TGTGCCAGCAGTTTTAATAATTCACCCCTCCACTTT.

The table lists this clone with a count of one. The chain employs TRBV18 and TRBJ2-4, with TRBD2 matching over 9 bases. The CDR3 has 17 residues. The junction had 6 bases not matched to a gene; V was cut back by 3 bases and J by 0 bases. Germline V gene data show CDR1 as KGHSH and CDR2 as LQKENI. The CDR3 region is CASSPALAGRAKNIQYF. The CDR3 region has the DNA TGTGCCAGCTCACCGGCCCTAGCGGGACGAGCCAAAAACATTCAGTACTTC.

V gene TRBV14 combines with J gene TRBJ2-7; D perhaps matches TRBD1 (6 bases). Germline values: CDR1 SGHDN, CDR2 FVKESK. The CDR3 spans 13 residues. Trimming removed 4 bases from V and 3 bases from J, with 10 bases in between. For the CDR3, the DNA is TGTGCCAGCAGCCTGCAACAGGGCTACGAGCAGTACTTC. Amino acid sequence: CASSLQQGYEQYF.

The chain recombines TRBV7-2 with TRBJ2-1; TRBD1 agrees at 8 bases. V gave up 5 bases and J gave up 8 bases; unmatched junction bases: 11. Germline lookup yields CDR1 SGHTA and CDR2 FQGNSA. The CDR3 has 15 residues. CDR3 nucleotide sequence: TGTGCCAGCAGCCCCCCGGACAGGGTGGTCGATGAGCAGTTCTTC. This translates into CASSPPDRVVDEQFF.

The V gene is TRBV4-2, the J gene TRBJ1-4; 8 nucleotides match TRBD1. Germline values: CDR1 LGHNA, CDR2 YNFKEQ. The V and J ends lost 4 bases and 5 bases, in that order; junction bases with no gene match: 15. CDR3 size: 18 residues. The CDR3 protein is CASSPINRDRRLNEKLFF. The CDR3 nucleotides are TGTGCCAGCAGCCCGATAAACCGGGACAGGCGTCTAAATGAAAAACTGTTTTTT.

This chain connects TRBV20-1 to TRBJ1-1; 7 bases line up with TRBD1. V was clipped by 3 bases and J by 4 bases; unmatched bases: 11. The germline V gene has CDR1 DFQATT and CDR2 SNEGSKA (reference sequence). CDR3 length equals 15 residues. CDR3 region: CSASDPRQGTTEAFF. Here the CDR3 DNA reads TGCAGTGCTAGTGACCCCCGACAGGGTACCACTGAAGCTTTCTTT.

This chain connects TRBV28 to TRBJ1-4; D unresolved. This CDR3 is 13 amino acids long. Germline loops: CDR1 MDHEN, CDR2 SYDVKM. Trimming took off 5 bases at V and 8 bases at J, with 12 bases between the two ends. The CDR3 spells CASSPVLREKLFF. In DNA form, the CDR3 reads TGTGCCAGCAGTCCGGTCCTACGAGAAAAACTGTTTTTT.